Sequencing of this TCR beta chain was carried out in a study of identical twins. Study-level results: The study reached conclusions through statistical analysis that was cross-sectional, not following the same donors.

TCRdb recomputed calls from the 5' RACE reads with MiXCR, one row per CDR3 protein. The table includes under 350,000 distinct CDR3 sequences, over 8.5% detected once. This clonotype was recorded many times. Its specificity is unknown. Trimming took off 6 bases at V and 4 bases at J, with 12 bases between the two ends. This CDR3 spans 13 amino acids. These data were likewise used in another study, on yellow fever vaccine responses in identical twins.

The sequenced sample was CD8+ T cells sorted from blood. This receptor was taken from a woman between 18 and 29 years old in good health. J is TRBJ1-1 and V is TRBV12-3 or TRBV12-4; D not resolved. CDR3 nucleotide sequence: TGTGCCAGCAGCCCTGGGGTAAGCACTGAAGCTTTCTTT. The encoded protein is CASSPGVSTEAFF.